The clone carrying this T cell receptor (beta chain) occurred once. Sequencing used immunoSEQ multiplex PCR; TCRdb keeps in-frame clones, though not all of them. Found here are about 89,000 clones, about 84% of them singletons; the top ten hold less than 2.5%. The sample belongs to a study of control samples from healthy donors and cancer patients. The CDR3 sequence is 13 residues long. The sample was blood. J is TRBJ1-1 and V is TRBV21-1. TRBV21-1 is marked as a pseudogene. The sequence derives from a woman aged 35 to 49 in good health. CDR3 amino acids: CASSANAHTEAFF. CDR3 coding DNA: TGTGCCAGCAGCGCAAACGCGCACACTGAAGCTTTCTTT.